This T cell receptor beta chain is drawn from a study of blood T cell repertoires in COVID-19. Background on the study: T cells, B-cell-depleted T cells, or PBMCs provided the cDNA or gDNA that served as material.

This clone occurred many times. The V gene's germline CDR1 is SGHRS and CDR2 YFSETQ. V was clipped by 9 bases and J by 2 bases; unmatched bases: 9. CDR3 size: 15 residues. The authors' processing: From reference gene primer amplification, estimates of nucleated cell counts were derived. Profiling relied on immunoSEQ multiplex PCR, and the TCRdb table lists in-frame clones only, not all of them. That table furnishes V, J and clone size, whereas the DNA furnished D and trimming. The data hold 150,000 to 200,000 clones, with around 79% observed a single time. Enrolled during active infection, Seattle patients were then followed longitudinally.

The receptor was derived from a woman in her thirties or forties with COVID-19, enrolled during active disease. Input material: peripheral blood. The chain is built from TRBV5-1 and TRBJ2-5, with 11 bases aligning to TRBD1. This CDR3 reads CATRSRDRGQETQYF. In DNA form, the CDR3 reads TGCGCCACTCGATCCCGGGACAGGGGGCAAGAGACCCAGTACTTC.